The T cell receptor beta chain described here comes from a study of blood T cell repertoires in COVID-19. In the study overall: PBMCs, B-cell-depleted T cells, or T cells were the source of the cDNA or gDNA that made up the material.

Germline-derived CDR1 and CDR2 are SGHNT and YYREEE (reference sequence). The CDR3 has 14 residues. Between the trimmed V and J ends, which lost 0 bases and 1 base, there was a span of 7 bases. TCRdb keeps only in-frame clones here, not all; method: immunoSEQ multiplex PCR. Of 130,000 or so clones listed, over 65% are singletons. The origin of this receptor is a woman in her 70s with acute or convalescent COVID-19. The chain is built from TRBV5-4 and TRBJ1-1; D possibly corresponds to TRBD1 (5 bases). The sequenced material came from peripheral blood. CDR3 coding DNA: TGTGCCAGCAGCTTGGCGGGGGGGAACACTGAAGCTTTCTTT. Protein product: CASSLAGGNTEAFF.